This entry concerns a single T cell receptor beta chain. Its antigen is currently unknown. CDR3 length: 15 residues. The V gene lost 6 bases and the J gene lost 2 bases, with 14 bases spanning the gap. Germline V lookup: CDR1 SGHAT, CDR2 FQNNGV. The source of the sample is a study of PD-1 blockade in mismatch repair-deficient tumors. Study in general: All were previously treated, progressing patients with around eleven mismatch repair-deficient cancer types. The study's findings and limits: Tumor-resident clones, often absent from pretreatment blood, expanded after pembrolizumab and then contracted.

Assay: immunoSEQ multiplex PCR; the TCRdb copy retains only in-frame clones and omits some. The data show about 120,000 clones, with about 88% seen just once and about 13% held by the top ten. V usage is TRBV11-2 and J usage is TRBJ1-3, with TRBD1 as a possible D gene (5 bases). This TCR came from an adult with mismatch repair-deficient cancer. Source: peripheral blood, taken 44 weeks after starting pembrolizumab. CDR3 in DNA: TGTGCCAGCAGGCCACTGCAGGGAACTGGAAACACCATATATTTT. Translated: CASRPLQGTGNTIYF.